Listed below are T cell receptor beta chains from one sample, sequenced in a study of identical twins. TCRdb ran MiXCR on the 5' RACE reads and lists one entry per CDR3 protein. The table lists some 900,000 distinct CDR3 sequences, approximately 13% of them singletons. The data also belong to a second study, concerning yellow fever vaccine responses in identical twins.

Sequenced sample: PBMCs. The receptors come from a woman aged 18-30 years in good health. The CDR3 runs from the conserved cysteine through the conserved F or W. Fields, in order: clone size, J gene, V gene, D gene, CDR3 DNA, CDR3 protein. D genes are given only for firm matches. Clone size, where shown, is once, few, many, or a class for clones that have expanded.

>.|TRBJ1-5|TRBV4-1|.
TGCGCCAGCAGCCAAGATCTGACGGGGGCCGGCAATCAGCCCCAGCATTTT
CASSQDLTGAGNQPQHF
>many|TRBJ2-1|TRBV10-3|TRBD2
TGTGCCATCGGCGGGAGGCAGGAGGATGAGCAGTTCTTC
CAIGGRQEDEQFF
>few|TRBJ2-1|TRBV7-9|TRBD1
TGTGCCAGCAGCCTAGAGACAGGGGTTTACCTCAATGAGCAGTTCTTC
CASSLETGVYLNEQFF
>.|TRBJ2-6|TRBV27|.
TGTGCCAGCAGTTCAGACCGTAGCTCTGGGGCCAACGTCCTGACTTTC
CASSSDRSSGANVLTF
>few|TRBJ1-2|TRBV27|TRBD1
TGTGCCAGCAGTGCTGGGACAGGGGGGTATGGCTACACCTTC
CASSAGTGGYGYTF
>.|TRBJ2-1|TRBV5-1|.
TGCGCCAGCAGCTGGGTGAGGACAGATTACAATGAGCAGTTCTTC
CASSWVRTDYNEQFF
>few|TRBJ2-5|TRBV9|TRBD1
TGTGCCAGCAGCCTCGGCATGGGACAGGGATATGAGACCCAGTACTTC
CASSLGMGQGYETQYF
>.|TRBJ2-7|TRBV7-6|TRBD2
TGTGCCAGCAGCTTAGCAGCCCTAGCGGGAGAAATGAAGCAGTACTTC
CASSLAALAGEMKQYF
>.|TRBJ2-2|TRBV14|TRBD1
TGTGCCAGCAGCCGCCGCCCTGGACAGGGCTTCGGCGGGGAGCTGTTTTTT
CASSRRPGQGFGGELFF
>.|TRBJ1-2|TRBV12-3/TRBV12-4|TRBD1
TGTGCCAGCAGTTCAGGGGGGGATGGCTACACCTTC
CASSSGGDGYTF
>many|TRBJ1-2|TRBV12-3/TRBV12-4|.
TGTGCCAGCAGTTTAGATGGGGTCCCTAATGGCTACACCTTC
CASSLDGVPNGYTF
>.|TRBJ2-7|TRBV24-1|.
TGTGCCACCAGTGATTGGTTGGGTTACGAGCAGTACTTC
CATSDWLGYEQYF
>.|TRBJ2-1|TRBV7-9|TRBD2
TGTGCCAGCAGTCAACTAGCGGCCTCCTACAATGAGCAGTTCTTC
CASSQLAASYNEQFF
>many|TRBJ1-5|TRBV12-3/TRBV12-4|.
TGTGCCAGCAGTTTAACGTGGGGGGTTGGTCAGCCCCAGCATTTT
CASSLTWGVGQPQHF
>few|TRBJ2-1|TRBV20-1|TRBD2
TGCAGTGCTAGTACGATAGCGGGAGTCTACAATGAGCAGTTCTTC
CSASTIAGVYNEQFF
>.|TRBJ1-1|TRBV5-1|.
TGCGCCAGCAGCTTGCGGACAGATGAAGCTTTCTTT
CASSLRTDEAFF
>many|TRBJ2-7|TRBV12-3/TRBV12-4|.
TGTGCCAGCAGTTTACAAGCGAACTCCTACGAGCAGTACTTC
CASSLQANSYEQYF
>.|TRBJ2-1|TRBV27|TRBD2
TGTGCCAGCAGTCCAGGGACTACTTTTATGGGGAATGAGCAGTTCTTC
CASSPGTTFMGNEQFF
>.|TRBJ2-1|TRBV10-3|.
TGTGCCATCAGTGAGTCTGCAGACTCCTACAATGAGCAGTTCTTC
CAISESADSYNEQFF
>few|TRBJ1-5|TRBV12-3/TRBV12-4|.
TGTGCCAGCAGTTTTAGGCAGAATAGCAATCAGCCCCAGCATTTT
CASSFRQNSNQPQHF
>.|TRBJ2-3|TRBV29-1|.
TGCAGCGTCCCCCCCCGGGACCTCACAGATACGCAGTATTTT
CSVPPRDLTDTQYF
>many|TRBJ2-1|TRBV28|.
TGTGCCAGCAGTTTCCCACACAGGGATGAGCAGTTCTTC
CASSFPHRDEQFF
>few|TRBJ2-1|TRBV6-1|TRBD2
TGTGCCAGCAAGACCGATTTAGCGGGGAATTTCTACAATGAGCAGTTCTTC
CASKTDLAGNFYNEQFF
>many|TRBJ2-3|TRBV9|TRBD2
TGTGCCAGCAGCGTGGGACTAGACACAGATACGCAGTATTTT
CASSVGLDTDTQYF
>few|TRBJ2-3|TRBV20-1|TRBD2
TGCAGTGCTAGAGCTGGGGGGGGTGCAGATACGCAGTATTTT
CSARAGGGADTQYF
>few|TRBJ2-2|TRBV5-1|TRBD1
TGCGCCAGCAGCCCAACCCCCGGGACAGGGAGGACCGGGGAGCTGTTTTTT
CASSPTPGTGRTGELFF
>many|TRBJ2-1|TRBV5-1|TRBD2
TGCGCCAGCAGCTTGGAGGGGGGACTAGCAGGCAATGAGCAGTTCTTC
CASSLEGGLAGNEQFF
>many|TRBJ2-7|TRBV6-5|TRBD1
TGTGCCAGCAGTTACTCTCGACAGGGCACCTACGAGCAGTACTTC
CASSYSRQGTYEQYF
>few|TRBJ2-7|TRBV28|TRBD1
TGTGCCAGCAAACTTCGGGACAGGGGGCCTCATGAGCAGTACTTC
CASKLRDRGPHEQYF
>few|TRBJ2-7|TRBV19|.
TGTGCCAGTAGCCCGACGCTAACCTACGAGCAGTACTTC
CASSPTLTYEQYF
>.|TRBJ2-4|TRBV12-3/TRBV12-4|TRBD1
TGTGCCAGCACCAGACAGGGTCTAGCCAAAAACATTCAGTACTTC
CASTRQGLAKNIQYF
>.|TRBJ2-1|TRBV4-1|TRBD2
TGCGCCAGCAGCCAGGGACTAGCGGGAGTTGGATACAATGAGCAGTTCTTC
CASSQGLAGVGYNEQFF
>few|TRBJ2-7|TRBV28|.
TGTGCCAGCAGTTTATTGAGGGGTTGGTACGAGCAGTACTTC
CASSLLRGWYEQYF
>few|TRBJ1-2|TRBV5-1|TRBD1
TGCGCCAGCAGCTCTACAGGGGGCGGTGGCTACACCTTC
CASSSTGGGGYTF
>few|TRBJ2-5|TRBV15|.
TGTGCCACCAGCAGAGCATTGCGGGAGACCCAGTACTTC
CATSRALRETQYF
>few|TRBJ2-5|TRBV3-1|.
TGTGCCAGCAGCGCCCAATGGGACCCAGCTAGACGGGAGACCCAGTACTTC
CASSAQWDPARRETQYF
>.|TRBJ2-6|TRBV6-6|.
TGTGCCACCTACCCACCCGGGGCCAACGTCCTGACTTTC
CATYPPGANVLTF
>few|TRBJ2-3|TRBV12-5|.
TGTGCTAGTGTCTTCGACTCCCACACAGATACGCAGTATTTT
CASVFDSHTDTQYF
>many|TRBJ2-2|TRBV11-2|.
TGTGCCAGCAGCCTACGACAGAACACCGGGGAGCTGTTTTTT
CASSLRQNTGELFF
>.|TRBJ2-5|TRBV11-2|.
TGTGCCAGCAGCTTAGGGGGGACTCTAGTGGGCCAAGAGACCCAGTACTTC
CASSLGGTLVGQETQYF
>.|TRBJ1-2|TRBV29-1|.
TGCAGCGCTGAACAGGGAGAAGGCTACACCTTC
CSAEQGEGYTF
>.|TRBJ2-2|TRBV3-1|.
TGTGCCAGCAGCCAAGAGGCCCCGACAGGAGGAGACACCGGGGAGCTGTTTTTT
CASSQEAPTGGDTGELFF
>few|TRBJ2-7|TRBV5-8|TRBD1
TGTGCCAGCAGCTTGGGTTGGACAGGGTACTCCTACGAGCAGTACTTC
CASSLGWTGYSYEQYF
>.|TRBJ2-1|TRBV11-2|TRBD2
TGTGCCAGCAGCTTATACCTAGCGGGGGACAATGAGCAGTTCTTC
CASSLYLAGDNEQFF
>.|TRBJ2-6|TRBV12-3/TRBV12-4|.
TGTGCCAGCAGGGGATACGGTGGGGCCAACGTCCTGACTTTC
CASRGYGGANVLTF
>few|TRBJ2-1|TRBV12-3/TRBV12-4|TRBD2
TGTGCCAGCAAAGGGTGGGAGGGCCCGGTAAATGAGCAGTTCTTC
CASKGWEGPVNEQFF
>few|TRBJ2-3|TRBV4-1|TRBD2
TGCGCCAGCAGCCCGGGACTAGCGGGAGTTCGTAGGAAGGCAGATACGCAGTATTTT
CASSPGLAGVRRKADTQYF
>.|TRBJ2-5|TRBV6-2/TRBV6-3|.
TGTGCCAGCATGACAGGACGTGGGACCCAGTACTTC
CASMTGRGTQYF
>.|TRBJ2-5|TRBV27|.
TGTGCCAGCAGTTTACAGGGTTTTGGCGGTCAAGAGACCCAGTACTTC
CASSLQGFGGQETQYF
>few|TRBJ2-1|TRBV20-1|.
TGCAGTGCTAACCGGGCCCCCGACTACCATGACAATGAGCAGTTCTTC
CSANRAPDYHDNEQFF
>few|TRBJ2-5|TRBV7-9|.
TGTGCCAGCAGCTTAGCGTCAGGGTGGGAGACCCAGTACTTC
CASSLASGWETQYF
>many|TRBJ2-2|TRBV11-2|TRBD1
TGTGCCAGCAGCTTAGGGGACAGGGTCCCCGGGGAGCTGTTTTTT
CASSLGDRVPGELFF